This T cell receptor (beta chain) was retrieved from a study of glioma-infiltrating T cells. Using RNA template, CDR3s of TCR alpha and beta were amplified with iRepertoire arm-PCR. Using its own MiXCR run on the multiplex PCR reads, TCRdb lists one record per CDR3 protein. This sample has around 350,000 distinct CDR3 sequences, with approximately 42% found just once. V was trimmed by 7 bases and J by 7 bases, leaving 20 bases between them. The germline V gene encodes CDR1 SQVTM and CDR2 ANQGSEA. CDR3 length equals 14 residues. On this clonotype: Its cognate antigen is unknown.

Findings and limits, study-wide: Shared blood CDR3 signature motifs marked patients with low tissue-blood divergence. Tissue and blood shared very few CDR3 sequences. Gliomas, especially low-grade, showed above-expected tissue-blood divergence; non-neoplastic patients showed below.

Sequenced input: glioma tissue, nonneoplastic brain tissue, or PBMCs (not recorded which). This chain joins TRBV29-1 and TRBJ2-1, with D perhaps matching TRBD2 (6 bases). The TCR was taken from a human donor with low-grade glioma or glioblastoma, undergoing nonglioma brain surgery, or in good health (not recorded which). The chain's CDR3 is CSAAAAGTANEQFF. DNA of the CDR3: TGCAGCGCGGCAGCCGCCGGGACTGCGAATGAGCAGTTCTTC.